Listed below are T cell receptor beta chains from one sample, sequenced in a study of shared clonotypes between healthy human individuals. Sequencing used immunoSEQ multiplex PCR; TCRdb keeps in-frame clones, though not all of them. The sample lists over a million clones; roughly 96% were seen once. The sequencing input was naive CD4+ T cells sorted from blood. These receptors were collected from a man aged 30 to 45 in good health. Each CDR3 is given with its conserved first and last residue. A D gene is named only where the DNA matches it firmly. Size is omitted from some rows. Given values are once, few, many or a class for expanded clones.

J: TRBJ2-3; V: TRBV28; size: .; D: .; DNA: TGTGCCAGCAGTTACACGAATACGCAGTATTTT; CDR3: CASSYTNTQYF
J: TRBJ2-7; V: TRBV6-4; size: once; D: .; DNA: TGTGCCAGCAGTGAGGGCAGGGCGGGGCAGCAGTACTTC; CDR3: CASSEGRAGQQYF
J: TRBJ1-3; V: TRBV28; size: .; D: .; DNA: TGTGCCAGCAGTCCTAAACACACCATATATTTT; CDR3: CASSPKHTIYF
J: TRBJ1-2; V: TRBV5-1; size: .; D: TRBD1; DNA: TGCGCCAGCAGCTACCGGGACAGCTATGGCTACACCTTC; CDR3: CASSYRDSYGYTF
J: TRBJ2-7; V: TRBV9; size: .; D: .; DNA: TGTGCCAGCAGCGTAGGAGAGAGGGGATGGAGATCCTACGAGCAGTACTTC; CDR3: CASSVGERGWRSYEQYF
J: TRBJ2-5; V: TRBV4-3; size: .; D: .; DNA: TGCGCCAGCAGCCAAGGTATCTTCCAAGAGACCCAGTACTTC; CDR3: CASSQGIFQETQYF
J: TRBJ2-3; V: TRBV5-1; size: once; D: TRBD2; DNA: TGCGCCAGCAGCCCACCCATTGGGAGCGGGAGGGCTGGCGGATATACGCAGTATTTT; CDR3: CASSPPIGSGRAGGYTQYF
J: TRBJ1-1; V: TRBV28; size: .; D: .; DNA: TGTGCCGCCATCGGATGGGGGCCGGGCACTGAAGCTTTCTTT; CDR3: CAAIGWGPGTEAFF
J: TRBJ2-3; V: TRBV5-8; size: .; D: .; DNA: TGTGCCAGCAGCGAGTGGGGGAATGGGCGAGATACGCAGTATTTT; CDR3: CASSEWGNGRDTQYF
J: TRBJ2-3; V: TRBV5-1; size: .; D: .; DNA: TGCGCCAGCAGCCCTGTTGGGACCACAGATACGCAGTATTTT; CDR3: CASSPVGTTDTQYF
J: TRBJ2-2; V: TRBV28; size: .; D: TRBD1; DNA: TGTGCCAGCAGGGAACAGGGGGGCTTCGCCGGGGAGCTGTTTTTT; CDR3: CASREQGGFAGELFF
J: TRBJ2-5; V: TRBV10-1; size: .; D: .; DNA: TGCGCCAGCAGTGATGGATCGTTGGAGACCCAGTACTTC; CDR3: CASSDGSLETQYF
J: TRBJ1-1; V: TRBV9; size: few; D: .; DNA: TGTGCCAGCAGCGTAGCTTTGAACACTGAAGCTTTCTTT; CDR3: CASSVALNTEAFF
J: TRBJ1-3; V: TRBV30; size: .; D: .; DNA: TGTGCCTGGAGTGTAGGGGACTCTGGAAACACCATATATTTT; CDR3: CAWSVGDSGNTIYF
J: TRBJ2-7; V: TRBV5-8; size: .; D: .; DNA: TGTGCCAGCAGCCGCCAGCGGGCGCCGTACTACGAGCAGTACTTC; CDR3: CASSRQRAPYYEQYF
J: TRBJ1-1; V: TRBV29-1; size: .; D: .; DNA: TGCAGCGTTGAAGAGACTAGGAACACTGAAGCTTTCTTT; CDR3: CSVEETRNTEAFF
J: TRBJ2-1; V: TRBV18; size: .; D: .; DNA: TGTGCCAGCTCGTATAAGGCAGGGGTCCATGAGCAGTTCTTC; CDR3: CASSYKAGVHEQFF
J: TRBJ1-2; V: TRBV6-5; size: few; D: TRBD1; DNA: TGTGCCAGCAAACAGGGGAACTATGGCTACACCTTC; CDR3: CASKQGNYGYTF
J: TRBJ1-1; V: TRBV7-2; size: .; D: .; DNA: TGTGCCAGCAGCTTTACAGGGAACACTGAAGCTTTCTTT; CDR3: CASSFTGNTEAFF
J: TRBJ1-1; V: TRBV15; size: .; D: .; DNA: TGTGCCACCAGCTGGGGACACCAGAACACTGAAGCTTTCTTT; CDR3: CATSWGHQNTEAFF
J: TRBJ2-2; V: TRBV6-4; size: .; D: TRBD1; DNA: TGTGCCAGCAGAGACCGGACAGGCACCGGGGAGCTGTTTTTT; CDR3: CASRDRTGTGELFF
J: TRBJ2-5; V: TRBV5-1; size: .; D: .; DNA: TGCGCCAGCAGCGCGGGACACCGAAGCGAGACCCAGTACTTC; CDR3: CASSAGHRSETQYF
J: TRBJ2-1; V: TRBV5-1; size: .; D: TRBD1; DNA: TGCGCCAGCAGCTTGTGGGGACAGGGTGCCAATGAGCAGTTCTTC; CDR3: CASSLWGQGANEQFF
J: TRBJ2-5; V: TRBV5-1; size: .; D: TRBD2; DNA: TGCGCCAGCAGCCGTACCTCTAGCGGGACGGAGCGGGAGACCCAGTACTTC; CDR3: CASSRTSSGTERETQYF
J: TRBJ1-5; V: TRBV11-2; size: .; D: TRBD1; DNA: TGTGCCAGCAGCTTAGGGGACAGTAGCAATCAGCCCCAGCATTTT; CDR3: CASSLGDSSNQPQHF
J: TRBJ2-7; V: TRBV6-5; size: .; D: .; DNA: TGTGCCAGCAGTTACGGGGGAGGTCACCCTGGCGAGCAGTACTTC; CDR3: CASSYGGGHPGEQYF
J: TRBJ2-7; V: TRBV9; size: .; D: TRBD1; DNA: TGTGCCAGCAGCGTAGGAGGACAGGGCTACGAGCAGTACTTC; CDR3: CASSVGGQGYEQYF
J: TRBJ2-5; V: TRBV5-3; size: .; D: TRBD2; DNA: TGTGCCAGCAGGTCTATCGGGAGGGGAGAGACCCAGTACTTC; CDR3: CASRSIGRGETQYF
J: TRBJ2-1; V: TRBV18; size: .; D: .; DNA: TGTGCCAGCTCACCACTTCCCCCAGGGTCCTACAATGAGCAGTTCTTC; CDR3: CASSPLPPGSYNEQFF
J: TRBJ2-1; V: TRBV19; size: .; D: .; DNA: TGTGCCAGTGCCGGATACAATGAGCAGTTCTTC; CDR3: CASAGYNEQFF
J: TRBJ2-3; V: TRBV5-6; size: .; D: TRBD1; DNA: TGTGCCAGCAGCCCGGTACAGGGGCGTGGGGTCGGCGGAGATACGCAGTATTTT; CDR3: CASSPVQGRGVGGDTQYF
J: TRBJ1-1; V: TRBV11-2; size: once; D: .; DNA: TGTGCCAGCAGCCGTCACTACCTACGGGGTAACACTGAAGCTTTCTTT; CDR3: CASSRHYLRGNTEAFF
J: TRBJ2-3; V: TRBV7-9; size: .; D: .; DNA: TGTGCCAGCAGCAATTCAGGACAGAACACAGATACGCAGTATTTT; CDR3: CASSNSGQNTDTQYF
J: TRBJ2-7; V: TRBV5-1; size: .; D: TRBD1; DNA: TGCGCCAGCAGCAATGACAGGGGCTCCTACGAGCAGTACTTC; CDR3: CASSNDRGSYEQYF
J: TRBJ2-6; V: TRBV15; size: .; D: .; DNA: TGTGCCACCAGCAGATTCCCTTCCCTCAATCAGGGCTCTGGGGCCAACGTCCTGACTTTC; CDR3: CATSRFPSLNQGSGANVLTF
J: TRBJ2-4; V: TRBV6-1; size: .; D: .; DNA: TGTGCCAGCAGACCCCAGGGGGCCAAAAACATTCAGTACTTC; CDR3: CASRPQGAKNIQYF